This section outlines one T cell receptor beta chain sequence together with its context. This CDR3 spans 13 amino acids. Germline V gene sequence: CDR1 MRHNA, CDR2 SNTAGT. Trimming removed 6 bases at V and 5 bases at J, with 13 bases between. The data belong to a study of blood T cells in healthy people across ages. Using a J-beta primer mix together with a sample-barcoded 5' primer, a second PCR was run for about 7 to 12 cycles. TCRdb passed the 5' RACE reads through MiXCR, listing each CDR3 protein once. The sample lists around 710,000 distinct CDR3 sequences, roughly 45% occurring once. The material sequenced was blood. The TCR was taken from a woman aged 60 to 75 in good health. The chain recombines TRBV6-4 with TRBJ2-5; D gene ambiguous. The CDR3 DNA reads as TGTGCCAGCAGCGACCTGCTCGGGGAGACCCAGTACTTC. Its protein is CASSDLLGETQYF.